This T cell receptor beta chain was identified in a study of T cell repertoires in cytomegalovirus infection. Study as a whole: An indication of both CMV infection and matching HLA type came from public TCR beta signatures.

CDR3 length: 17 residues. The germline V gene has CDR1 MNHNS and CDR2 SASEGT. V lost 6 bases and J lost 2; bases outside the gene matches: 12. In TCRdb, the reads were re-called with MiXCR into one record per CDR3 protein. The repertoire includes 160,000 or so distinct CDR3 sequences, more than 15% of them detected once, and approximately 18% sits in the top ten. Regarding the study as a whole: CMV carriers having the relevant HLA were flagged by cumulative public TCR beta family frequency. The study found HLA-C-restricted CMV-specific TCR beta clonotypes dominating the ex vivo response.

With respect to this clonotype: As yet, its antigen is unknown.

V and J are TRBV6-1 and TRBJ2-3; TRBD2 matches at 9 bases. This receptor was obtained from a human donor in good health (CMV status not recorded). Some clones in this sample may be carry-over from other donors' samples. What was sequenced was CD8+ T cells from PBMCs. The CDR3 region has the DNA TGTGCCAGCAGACGAATCCTGACTAGCGGCACCACAGATACGCAGTATTTT. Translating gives CASRRILTSGTTDTQYF.